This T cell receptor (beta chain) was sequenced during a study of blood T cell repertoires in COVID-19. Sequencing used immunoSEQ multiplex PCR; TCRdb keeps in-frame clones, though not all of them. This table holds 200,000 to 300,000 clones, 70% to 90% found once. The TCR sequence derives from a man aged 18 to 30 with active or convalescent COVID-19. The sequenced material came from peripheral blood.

CDR3 DNA: TGCAGCGTTGAAGATTCCGTTCGCTACACCTTC. Residues: CSVEDSVRYTF. V and J are TRBV29-1 and TRBJ1-2, with unresolved D. Germline CDR1 SQVTM, CDR2 ANQGSEA. Trimming cost V 0 bases and J 9 bases, with 8 bases left between them. This CDR3 is built from 11 residues.